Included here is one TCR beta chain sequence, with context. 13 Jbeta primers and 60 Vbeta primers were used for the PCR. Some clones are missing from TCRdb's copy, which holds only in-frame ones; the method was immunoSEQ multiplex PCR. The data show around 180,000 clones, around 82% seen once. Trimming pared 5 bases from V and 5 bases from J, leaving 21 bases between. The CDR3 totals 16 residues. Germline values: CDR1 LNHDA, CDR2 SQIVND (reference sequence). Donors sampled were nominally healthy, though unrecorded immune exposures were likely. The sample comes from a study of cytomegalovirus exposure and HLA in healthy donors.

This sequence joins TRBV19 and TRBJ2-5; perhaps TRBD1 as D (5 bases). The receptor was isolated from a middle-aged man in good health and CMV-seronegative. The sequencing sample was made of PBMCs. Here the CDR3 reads CASSPGSSRALETQYF. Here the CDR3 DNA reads TGTGCCAGTAGTCCCGGAAGTTCCAGGGCTCTTGAGACCCAGTACTTC.